The 30 T cell receptor beta chains listed next were all sequenced from one sample in a study of patients and donors after allogeneic stem cell transplantation. MiXCR, applied by TCRdb to the RT-PCR reads, yields one record per CDR3 protein. The profile covers some 880,000 distinct CDR3 sequences, with roughly 18% appearing a single time and 5.5% to 6.5% taken by the ten largest. Material: blood, either unsorted or a sorted T cell fraction (not recorded which). These receptor sequences come from a human donor who was either an allogeneic HSCT recipient or a stem cell or donor lymphocyte infusion donor (not recorded which). It is not recorded whose cells these are; they may come from a transplant donor.

Only a few counts were recorded for this clonotype. The chain combines TRBV12-3 or TRBV12-4 with TRBJ2-5; no clear D gene. This CDR3 is built from 12 residues. Trimming pared 3 bases from V and 2 bases from J, leaving 4 bases between. The CDR3: CASSFTQETQYF. In DNA form, the CDR3 reads TGTGCCAGCAGTTTTACACAAGAGACCCAGTACTTC.

The chain employs TRBV24-1 and TRBJ2-2; D unclear. The V gene's germline CDR1 is KGHDR and CDR2 SFDVKD. Trimming took 3 bases from V and 2 from J, leaving 15 bases between them. The CDR3 runs 17 residues. The CDR3: CATSDALGARNTGELFF. The DNA of the CDR3 is TGTGCCACCAGTGATGCCCTCGGCGCCAGAAACACCGGGGAGCTGTTTTTT.

The V call is TRBV27, the J call TRBJ2-1; D possibly corresponds to TRBD1 (5 bases). This CDR3 has 15 amino acids. Germline V CDR1 and CDR2: MNHEY, SMNVEV (reference sequence). V lost 5 bases and J 5 bases, leaving 16 bases between the germline ends. CDR3 amino acids: CASSLPDKGNNEQFF. The CDR3 DNA is TGTGCCAGCAGTCTACCGGACAAAGGAAACAATGAGCAGTTCTTC.

This clonotype was detected only a few times. This rearrangement joins TRBV15 to TRBJ2-4; 8 bases line up with TRBD2. The ends lost 0 bases at V and 8 bases at J; junction bases unmatched: 6. CDR3 length: 15 amino acids. From germline, CDR1 is LNHNV and CDR2 YYDKDF (reference sequence). This chain's CDR3 is CATSRDWRTSHIQYF. For the CDR3, the DNA is TGTGCCACCAGCAGAGATTGGCGGACTAGCCACATTCAGTACTTC.

The gene calls are TRBV2 and TRBJ2-7; 9 bases line up with TRBD1. The CDR3 has 13 residues. With V trimmed by 7 bases and J by 6 bases, 7 bases remained unmatched. Germline V CDR1 and CDR2: SNHLY, FYNNEI. As DNA, the CDR3 is TGTGCCAGCATCTATGGGACAGGGCTCGAGCAGTACTTC. Protein: CASIYGTGLEQYF.

In its sample, this clonotype was seen a few times. The genes are TRBV24-1 and TRBJ2-1; a possible D gene is TRBD2 (7 bases). Germline V CDR1 and CDR2: KGHDR, SFDVKD. Trimming removed 0 bases from V and 7 bases from J, with 15 bases in between. CDR3 size: 16 residues. CDR3 nucleotides: TGTGCCACCAGTGATTTGTCGGGGGGCAGTGGGAATGAGCAGTTCTTC. Translating it yields CATSDLSGGSGNEQFF.

This chain connects TRBV4-3 to TRBJ2-1; TRBD2 matches at 8 bases. Looked up from germline, CDR1 is LGHNA and CDR2 is YSLEER. J was trimmed by 4 bases and V by 1 base; bases with no gene match: 6. The CDR3 runs to 16 residues. This chain's CDR3 is CASSQVSLAAYNEQFF. As DNA, the CDR3 is TGCGCCAGCAGCCAAGTTTCACTAGCGGCTTACAATGAGCAGTTCTTC.

Only a few counts were recorded for this clonotype. This chain uses TRBV20-1 with TRBJ2-2; D is unresolved. V lost 3 bases and J lost 7, with 6 bases in between. The CDR3 runs to 11 residues. The V gene's germline CDR1 is DFQATT and CDR2 SNEGSKA (reference sequence). CDR3 sequence: CSASRRGELFF. CDR3 DNA sequence: TGCAGTGCTAGTAGGCGCGGGGAGCTGTTTTTT.

This clonotype occurred once. The DNA for the CDR3 is TGTGCCAGCAGGGCCCAAACAAGGCCCCCCACTGAAGCTTTCTTT. This codes for CASRAQTRPPTEAFF. This chain uses TRBV6-4 with TRBJ1-1; D unresolved. Germline V lookup: CDR1 MRHNA, CDR2 SNTAGT. V dropped 6 bases and J dropped 4 bases, with 18 bases sitting between them. CDR3 length equals 15 residues.

The table lists this clonotype with a few counts. The V call is TRBV29-1, the J call TRBJ2-1; 13 nucleotides line up with TRBD2. This CDR3 region has 15 residues. The germline V gene has CDR1 SQVTM and CDR2 ANQGSEA. The J segment lost 4 bases and the V segment lost 6 bases, leaving 6 bases of the junction unmatched. Written as DNA, the CDR3 is TGCAGCGTGCGGACTAGCGGGGGAATGTACAATGAGCAGTTCTTC. Its translation is CSVRTSGGMYNEQFF.

The chain uses TRBV29-1 and TRBJ1-1, with TRBD1 matching 12 bases. The CDR3 is made up of 15 amino acids. Trimming removed 4 bases from V and 6 bases from J; junction bases left unmatched: 9. Germline V lookup: CDR1 SQVTM, CDR2 ANQGSEA. CDR3 region: CSVGGQGASMPEAFF. CDR3 nucleotides: TGCAGCGTTGGGGGACAGGGGGCGTCAATGCCTGAAGCTTTCTTT.

This clonotype has just a few counts. V is TRBV20-1 and J is TRBJ2-1; D may be TRBD1 (5 bases). V lost 3 bases and J 8 bases, leaving 17 bases between the germline ends. The CDR3 loop spans 14 amino acids. Germline assignment: CDR1 DFQATT and CDR2 SNEGSKA (reference sequence). The CDR3 region has the DNA TGCAGTGCTAGTTGGCCAGGGCCGCCACATGAGCAGTTCTTC. It encodes CSASWPGPPHEQFF.

The rearrangement uses TRBV15 and TRBJ1-2, with D hard to call. Trimming removed 3 bases at V and 6 bases at J, with 14 bases between. Germline lookup yields CDR1 LNHNV and CDR2 YYDKDF (reference sequence). The CDR3 has 14 amino acids. The CDR3 DNA is TGTGCCACCAGCAGGGAAGGAGGGATGGATGGCTACACCTTC. Residues: CATSREGGMDGYTF.

The rearrangement uses TRBV30 and TRBJ2-2; D gene uncertain. The CDR3 has 13 residues. CDR1 is GTSNPN and CDR2 is SVGIG in the germline V gene (reference sequence). Trimming left V 5 bases short and J 4 bases short, with 11 bases between. The CDR3 nucleotides are TGTGCCTGGGGTAGTGTGGGCACCGGGGAGCTGTTTTTT. Translation: CAWGSVGTGELFF.

This clonotype has at least ten counts. A junction end diverges from the germline sequence, so it may reflect a read error. The chain joins TRBV5-1 to TRBJ2-1, with 8 bases aligning to TRBD1. Germline loops: CDR1 SGHRS, CDR2 YFSETQ. The CDR3 sequence is 14 residues long. CDR3 loop: CASSLGDRYNEQFF. The DNA of the CDR3 is TGCGCCAGCAGTTTGGGGGACAGGTACAATGAGCAGTTCTTC.

This clonotype showed up just a few times. The V call is TRBV11-2, the J call TRBJ2-1; TRBD2 aligns across 7 bases. The CDR3 consists of 18 residues. CDR1 and CDR2 (germline): SGHAT, FQNNGV. V lost 5 bases, J lost 4 bases, and 17 bases stayed unmatched. The CDR3 nucleotides are TGTGCCAGCAGCACCCGTCGACTAGCAGTCCAAAATTACAATGAGCAGTTCTTC. Translating gives CASSTRRLAVQNYNEQFF.

This clonotype came up a few times. The chain couples TRBV2 to TRBJ1-2; the match to TRBD1 covers 8 bases. Germline V CDR1 and CDR2: SNHLY, FYNNEI. The CDR3 consists of 13 residues. With V trimmed by 7 bases and J by 6 bases, 7 bases remained unmatched. The CDR3 bases are TGTGCCAGCATCTCGGACAGGGCGAATGGCTACACCTTC. Protein: CASISDRANGYTF.

This clonotype was detected a few times. The genes are TRBV4-1 and TRBJ2-3, with 8 bases identical to TRBD2. Trimming removed 4 bases from V and 4 bases from J; junction bases left unmatched: 10. The germline V gene encodes CDR1 MGHRA and CDR2 YSYEKL. The CDR3 covers 16 residues. CDR3 coding DNA: TGCGCCAGCAGCCGACTCCCAAGCGGGGGATCAGATACGCAGTATTTT. This gives the protein CASSRLPSGGSDTQYF.

V gene TRBV27 combines with J gene TRBJ1-3; possibly TRBD1 for D (5 bases). V was clipped by 5 bases and J by 4 bases, with 15 bases between them. This CDR3 has 15 residues. From germline, CDR1 is MNHEY and CDR2 SMNVEV (reference sequence). This CDR3 is CASSPAAGPGNTIYF. For the CDR3, the DNA is TGTGCCAGCAGTCCCGCGGCAGGGCCAGGAAACACCATATATTTT.

This chain links TRBV5-1 with TRBJ1-2; the D is unclear. This CDR3 has 13 amino acids. Per the germline V gene, CDR1 is SGHRS and CDR2 is YFSETQ. V dropped 5 bases and J dropped 7 bases, with 15 bases sitting between them. The CDR3 region is CASRADSGRGYTF. In DNA, the CDR3 is TGCGCCAGCAGAGCGGACTCTGGTCGTGGCTACACCTTC.

Regarding this clonotype: One junction end does not reproduce the germline sequence, and a read error may be involved. The chain links TRBV2 to TRBJ1-5; D is undetermined. CDR1 and CDR2 (germline): SNHLY, FYNNEI. The CDR3 is 14 amino acids. The chain's CDR3 is CASSGRKSNHPQHF. The CDR3 DNA reads TGTGCCAGCAGTGGACGCAAATCCAATCATCCCCAGCATTTT.

This clonotype was counted only a few times. This chain joins TRBV5-1 and TRBJ2-3; D is ambiguous. V dropped 3 bases and J dropped 2 bases, with 16 bases sitting between them. The length of the CDR3 is 16 residues. The germline CDR1 and CDR2 sequences are SGHRS and YFSETQ. CDR3 bases: TGCGCCAGCAGCTCGACCATCGCCACCCTCACAGATACGCAGTATTTT. Its translation: CASSSTIATLTDTQYF.

The chain carries TRBV12-3 or TRBV12-4 and TRBJ1-5; possibly TRBD1 for D (6 bases). This CDR3 is built from 16 residues. Trimming pared 5 bases from V and 1 base from J, leaving 15 bases between. CDR3 sequence: CASSHHRVGSNQPQHF. The CDR3 DNA sequence: TGTGCCAGCAGTCATCACAGGGTAGGGAGCAATCAGCCCCAGCATTTT.

V gene TRBV27 combines with J gene TRBJ1-2, with D possibly being TRBD1 (6 bases). This CDR3 contains 13 residues. Trimming shortened V by 4 bases and J by 5 bases, and 11 bases separated the two germline ends. Germline V gene data show CDR1 as MNHEY and CDR2 as SMNVEV (reference sequence). This CDR3 reads CASSWAGDYGYTF. In DNA form, the CDR3 reads TGTGCCAGCAGTTGGGCAGGGGATTATGGCTACACCTTC.

V gene TRBV10-3 combines with J gene TRBJ2-5; D uncertain. The germline V and J ends were trimmed by 3 bases and 2 bases, with 7 bases remaining between them. This CDR3 comprises 13 residues. Germline CDR1 reads ENHRY; CDR2 reads SYGVKD. The CDR3 nucleotides read TGTGCCATCAGTGAAGGCAGACAAGAGACCCAGTACTTC. Amino acids: CAISEGRQETQYF.

This clonotype was found a few times. J is TRBJ2-4 and V is TRBV15, with a weak D call TRBD1 (5 bases). Trimming removed 3 bases from V and 4 bases from J, with 16 bases in between. The CDR3 covers 16 residues. In germline, CDR1 is LNHNV, CDR2 YYDKDF (reference sequence). CDR3 residues: CATSSEQAKSKNIQYF. The CDR3 bases are TGTGCCACCAGCAGTGAACAGGCTAAGTCAAAAAACATTCAGTACTTC.

In its sample, this clonotype was seen a few times. CDR3 coding DNA: TGCGCCAGCAGCCCTAAAACCGGGACTAGAGACGAGCAGTACTTC. Protein product: CASSPKTGTRDEQYF. This sequence joins TRBV5-1 and TRBJ2-7, with 8 bases aligning to TRBD2. J was trimmed by 5 bases and V by 4 bases; bases with no gene match: 11. Germline values: CDR1 SGHRS, CDR2 YFSETQ. The CDR3 runs 15 residues. Based on the CDR3 plus reference TRBV5-1 and TRBJ2-7, the full variable domain is KAGVTQTPRYLIKTRGQQVTLSCSPISGHRSVSWYQQTPGQGLQFLFEYFSETQRNKGNFPGRFSGRQFSNSRSEMNVSTLELGDSALYLCASSPKTGTRDEQYFGPGTRLTVT.

The chain links TRBV12-3 or TRBV12-4 to TRBJ2-7, with TRBD1 identical over 8 bases. This CDR3 is built from 14 residues. V gave up 5 bases and J gave up 3 bases; unmatched junction bases: 6. CDR3 in amino acids: CASSGDRRGYEQYF. The CDR3 DNA reads as TGTGCCAGCAGTGGGGACAGGAGGGGCTACGAGCAGTACTTC.

The chain recombines TRBV6-5 with TRBJ1-1, with D uncertain. The CDR3 is 14 amino acids. Deletions cut 2 bases from V and 0 bases from J, with 7 bases between. From germline, CDR1 is MNHEY and CDR2 SVGAGI. CDR3 nucleotide sequence: TGTGCCAGCAGTTACGGCGTCATGAACACTGAAGCTTTCTTT. This gives the protein CASSYGVMNTEAFF.

The chain uses TRBV5-8 and TRBJ2-1; tentatively, D is TRBD1 (5 bases). Germline CDR1 SGHTS, CDR2 YDEGEE. The CDR3 has 17 residues. Trimming removed 4 bases at V and 0 bases at J, with 17 bases between. CDR3: CASSRDGQRSSYNEQFF. The CDR3 bases are TGTGCCAGCAGCCGCGACGGACAACGTAGCTCCTACAATGAGCAGTTCTTC.